This T cell receptor beta chain was observed in a study of T cell responses to AZD1222 COVID-19 vaccine. Study-wide findings and caveats: A rise in Spike-specific TCR breadth and depth followed two AZD1222 doses. Spike was spanned by vaccine-associated CD4 TCRs, which were dominant at 160-218 and 743-854. Repertoire collection took place solely once the T cell response had peaked. In a largely white British group with more females than males, clonal diversity was possibly underestimated.

Data came from immunoSEQ multiplex PCR; TCRdb stores just in-frame clones and leaves some out. Among approximately 75,000 clones listed, around 87% were seen once. Regarding this clone: The antigen remains undetermined.

There are 14 residues in the CDR3. The starting material was peripheral blood, obtained 28 days after the second AZD1222 dose. The chain carries TRBV21-1 and TRBJ1-1; the D segment call TRBD1 is taken from the table without a DNA check. TRBV21-1 is a documented pseudogene. The source is an adult who received the AZD1222 COVID-19 vaccine. The CDR3, as DNA: TGTGCCAGCAGCAAAAGCCGGACAGCCACTGAAGCTTTCTTT. Amino acid sequence: CASSKSRTATEAFF.